A single sample gave rise to the 14 T cell receptor beta chains below, sequenced in a study of OX40 agonist ivuxolimab in advanced cancers. TCRdb's table, derived via immunoSEQ multiplex PCR, lists solely in-frame clones and lacks some. The sample carries 10,000 to 15,000 clones, approximately 72% recorded once. The sample here was CD4+ or CD8+ T cells sorted from blood, taken in a trial of the OX40 agonist ivuxolimab. These receptors all stem from an adult with an advanced solid tumor such as melanoma, head and neck, liver or kidney cancer.

The rearrangement uses TRBV25-1 and TRBJ2-2; 9 bases agree with TRBD2. V shed 0 bases, J shed 6 bases, and the junction held 8 bases outside the gene matches. Germline values: CDR1 MGHDK, CDR2 SYGVNS. The CDR3 has 17 residues. The CDR3 loop reads CASSEYPGSGSPGELFF. As DNA, the CDR3 is TGTGCCAGCAGTGAATATCCAGGTAGCGGGAGCCCCGGGGAGCTGTTTTTT. Based on the CDR3 plus reference TRBV25-1 and TRBJ2-2, the full variable domain is EADIYQTPRYLVIGTGKKITLECSQTMGHDKMYWYQQDPGMELHLIHYSYGVNSTEKGDLSSESTVSRIRTEHFPLTLESARPSHTSQYLCASSEYPGSGSPGELFFGEGSRLTVL.

This sequence joins TRBV4-2 and TRBJ2-7; 9 bases map to TRBD2. The CDR3 extends over 15 amino acids. Germline CDR1 is LGHNA and CDR2 is YNFKEQ. V lost 3 bases and J lost 2; bases outside the gene matches: 5. The CDR3 loop reads CASSHTTSGTYEQYF. CDR3 bases: TGTGCCAGCAGCCATACGACTAGCGGAACCTACGAGCAGTACTTC.

The J gene is TRBJ2-7, the V gene TRBV7-6; 10 bases agree with TRBD1. V lost 4 bases and J lost 3; bases outside the gene matches: 6. Germline V gene data show CDR1 as SGHVS and CDR2 as FNYEAQ. The length of the CDR3 is 15 residues. CDR3 nucleotide sequence: TGTGCCAGCAGCTCTAGACAGGGGGCAGGCTACGAGCAGTACGTC. Residues: CASSSRQGAGYEQYV.

In its sample, this clone was seen once. The chain recombines TRBV5-5 with TRBJ1-5; no reliable D call. V was cut by 1 base and J by 6 bases, with 17 bases left in between. In germline, CDR1 is SGHKS, CDR2 YYEKEE (reference sequence). There are 16 residues in the CDR3. CDR3 coding DNA: TGTGCCAGCAGCTTGTACGATCGTGCGGGGTTTCAGCCCCAGCATTTT. Translation gives CASSLYDRAGFQPQHF.

This clone qualifies as medium-sized. J is TRBJ2-7 and V is TRBV29-1; D gene uncertain. The V gene's germline CDR1 is SQVTM and CDR2 ANQGSEA. The germline V and J ends were trimmed by 5 bases and 0 bases, with 11 bases remaining between them. The CDR3 is 13 amino acids. The CDR3 nucleotides are TGCAGCGTTTCCCCTTTGGACTCCTACGAGCAGTACTTC. This encodes CSVSPLDSYEQYF.

The chain employs TRBV27 and TRBJ2-1; D not certain. The CDR3 consists of 14 residues. Trimming removed 3 bases from V and 3 bases from J, with 9 bases in between. The germline gives CDR1 MNHEY, CDR2 SMNVEV (reference sequence). The CDR3 reads CASSFHQNYNEQFF. The CDR3 DNA reads as TGTGCCAGCAGTTTCCACCAGAACTACAATGAGCAGTTCTTC.

The chain couples TRBV2 to TRBJ2-3, with D possibly being TRBD2 (5 bases). Trimming stripped 8 bases from V and 6 bases from J, with 12 bases between. CDR3 length: 12 amino acids. CDR1 SNHLY and CDR2 FYNNEI come from the germline V gene. CDR3: CASLEGSDTQYF. DNA for the CDR3: TGTGCCAGCTTAGAGGGTTCTGATACGCAGTATTTT.

The chain joins TRBV19 to TRBJ2-1; 13 positions match TRBD2. V lost 2 bases to trimming and J lost 8 bases; unmatched junction nucleotides: 6. Germline lookup yields CDR1 LNHDA and CDR2 SQIVND (reference sequence). This CDR3 spans 16 amino acids. The CDR3 is CASSIRTSGSSYEQFF. As DNA, the CDR3 is TGTGCCAGTAGTATACGGACTAGCGGGAGCTCGTATGAGCAGTTCTTC.

The chain couples TRBV9 to TRBJ2-7; TRBD2 matches at 10 bases. The trim removed 1 base at V and 2 bases at J, leaving 9 bases unmatched. The CDR3 extends over 17 amino acids. Germline V CDR1 and CDR2: SGDLS, YYNGEE. The CDR3 sequence is CASSVSSSGRFPYEQYF. Written as DNA, the CDR3 is TGTGCCAGCAGCGTAAGTAGTAGCGGGAGGTTTCCCTACGAGCAGTACTTC.

Judged by abundance, this clone is medium-sized. CDR3 bases: TGTGCCAGCAGCTCCACAGATACGCAGTATTTT. This codes for CASSSTDTQYF. The chain has TRBV7-9 and TRBJ2-3; unclear D gene. The CDR3 loop spans 11 amino acids. The V end lost 4 bases, the J end lost 2 bases, and 1 base lay between the germline ends. CDR1 and CDR2 from the germline V gene are SEHNR and FQNEAQ (reference sequence).

This clone was picked up a small number of times. The chain uses TRBV9 and TRBJ2-6; 11 nucleotides align to TRBD1. The CDR3 covers 18 residues. The ends lost 3 bases at V and 2 bases at J; junction bases unmatched: 7. CDR1 and CDR2 (germline): SGDLS, YYNGEE. As DNA, the CDR3 is TGTGCCAGCAGCGAGCCGGGACAGGGGGTCCCTGGGGCCAACGTCCTGACTTTC. It is translated as CASSEPGQGVPGANVLTF. Variable domain in full (rest from reference TRBV9 and TRBJ2-6): DSGVTQTPKHLITATGQRVTLRCSPRSGDLSVYWYQQSLDQGLQFLIQYYNGEERAKGNILERFSAQQFPDLHSELNLSSLELGDSALYFCASSEPGQGVPGANVLTFGAGSRLTVL.

In its sample, this clone was seen once. V gene TRBV29-1 combines with J gene TRBJ1-2; D uncertain. The germline V and J ends were trimmed by 3 bases and 2 bases, with 13 bases remaining between them. The CDR3 is 14 amino acids. The germline V gene encodes CDR1 SQVTM and CDR2 ANQGSEA. CDR3 coding DNA: TGCAGCGTTGAGGAGGCCGGGTCAAACTATGGCTACACCTTC. It encodes CSVEEAGSNYGYTF.

The V call is TRBV6-1, the J call TRBJ1-1; D may be TRBD1 (5 bases). The V gene's germline CDR1 is MNHNS and CDR2 SASEGT. The CDR3 is 13 amino acids. V shed 6 bases and J shed 5 bases, with 13 bases lying between them. The CDR3 spells CASSDRQWTEAFF. CDR3 nucleotides: TGTGCCAGCAGCGATAGACAGTGGACTGAAGCTTTCTTT.

The chain recombines TRBV6-1 with TRBJ2-7; 8 bases fit TRBD2. Germline loops: CDR1 MNHNS, CDR2 SASEGT. The CDR3 is 15 amino acids. With V trimmed by 7 bases and J by 0 bases, 8 bases remained unmatched. This CDR3 is CASTVRGGSSYEQYF. In DNA form, the CDR3 reads TGTGCCAGCACAGTTCGCGGGGGGAGCTCCTACGAGCAGTACTTC.